This entry concerns a single TCR beta chain. The specificity of this receptor is unknown. The input lacks base qualities; no much larger clone sits a single base away. The cysteine opens and the phenylalanine closes a CDR3 of 12 amino acids. The entry retains the CDR3 DNA only, 36 bases that are in frame from base 1. V sheds 6 bases and J sheds 7 bases, leaving 7 bases between their ends. The germline V gene gives CDR1 as MNHNS and CDR2 as SASEGT. RNA was extracted using the RNeasy kit, and roughly 0.5 to 1 ug of the RNA was reverse transcribed with random hexamers. The immunoSEQ multiplex PCR assay, which covers 54 Vbeta and 13 Jbeta segments, was used to amplify TCR beta CDR3 regions. PCR amplification bias was corrected using a synthetic template baseline for primer optimization and computational correction. For the original study's pipeline: Reads were assigned to V, D and J genes according to IMGT and analyzed in immunoSEQ Analyzer, with only productive sequences retained. Clonality was calculated as one minus the Shannon entropy normalized by log2 of the number of productive unique sequences. For each patient and control, public and private clones were evaluated among the 100 most prevalent clones. Clones were defined as Susac-specific when absent from the healthy and MS cohorts, from fewer than 1,200 published viral clones and from other ImmuneACCESS disease sequences. TCRdb handled the public reads itself, with Q25 trimming in fastp and clone calling in MiXCR, and kept productive beta chains. Identical CDR3 proteins give one entry, which carries the most common genes and DNA. These V and J calls derive from TCRdb rather than the authors' analysis. Present in this sample are under 200,000 distinct CDR3 sequences, more than 85% of which were seen just once. Around 0.079% of the sample rests with the top ten.

Peripheral blood CD8+ and CD4+ T cells from healthy donors, Susac syndrome patients and multiple sclerosis patients were profiled using high-throughput TCR beta sequencing. Recently defined diagnostic criteria for definite or probable disease were met by the Susac syndrome patients. Bulk CD8+ and CD4+ T cells were purified by magnetic negative isolation, whereas CD8+ TEMRA cells were enriched by FACS. Blood was collected in EDTA tubes and processed within 24 hours, with PBMCs isolated through density gradient centrifugation. PBMCs intended for TCR sequencing were cryopreserved in liquid nitrogen and thawed later in a water bath at 37 degrees C. The sorted or isolated CD4+, CD8+ and CD8+ TEMRA cells reached a purity of at least 90%. These data come from a study of CD8 T cells in Susac syndrome (dated by TCRdb to about 2019). A note on the overall study: Of the Susac syndrome patients who were sequenced, six had clinically active disease and roughly 8 were in clinical remission. At blood withdrawal, Susac syndrome patients were either therapy-naive, taking corticosteroids (in some cases with IVIg as well), or taking IVIg alone. Whether CD8+ T cell activation and differentiation in Susac syndrome was antigen driven was tested using repertoire sequencing. General conclusions and limits of the study: The CD4+ T cell repertoire of patients with Susac syndrome showed no detectable clonal expansion. The number of individuals in the TCR sequencing and HLA analysis was acknowledged as relatively small.

Recombination connected TRBV6-1 to TRBJ1-6, with no reliable assignment of the D segment. This sequence was found in a human donor with Susac syndrome. Sequencing was carried out using CD4+ T cells from PBMCs. The base sequence is TGTGCCAGCAGCCTAATGAATTCACCCCTCCACTTT. It encodes CASSLMNSPLHF.